Listed here is a single T cell receptor beta chain. The CDR3 loop spans 11 amino acids. Deletions cut 5 bases from V and 5 bases from J, with 6 bases between. Germline V lookup: CDR1 ENHRY, CDR2 SYGVKD. This specimen belongs to a study of blood T cell repertoires in COVID-19. The data were produced by immunoSEQ multiplex PCR, yet TCRdb's version contains in-frame clones alone and is incomplete. Of some 240,000 clones in the sample, 89% were seen once. The sequence came from a man aged 60 to 69 who had recovered from COVID-19. The rearrangement links TRBV10-3 to TRBJ2-5; D is unclear. Sequenced input: peripheral blood. This chain's CDR3 is CAISSLETQYF. Here the CDR3 DNA reads TGTGCCATCAGTAGCCTCGAGACCCAGTACTTC.